The T cell receptor (beta chain) described here comes from a study of identical twins. cDNA carried unique molecular identifiers, and a universal primer site was added by template switching. TCRdb re-analysed the 5' RACE reads in MiXCR, keeping a single row per CDR3 protein. In the table there are roughly 470,000 distinct CDR3 sequences, 14% of which are singletons. This clonotype was picked up many times. The antigen remains unidentified. The donors were all healthy and Caucasian. Findings and limits, study-wide: Insertions were reduced in abundant cord blood beta clonotypes but not in memory repertoires. Alpha sequences that were out-of-frame and twin-shared showed an excess of low generation probability.

V lost 4 bases to trimming and J lost 6 bases, with 16 bases between them. The CDR3 is 14 residues long. The sample was also reused in another study, on yellow fever vaccine responses in identical twins.

The chain links TRBV12-3 or TRBV12-4 to TRBJ2-7; D possibly uses TRBD1 or TRBD2 (5 bases each). Sequences were obtained from CD4+ T cells sorted from blood. The sequence came from a woman younger than 35 in good health. The CDR3 loop reads CASSWDGEPSEQYF. The DNA for the CDR3 is TGTGCCAGCAGTTGGGACGGCGAACCCTCCGAGCAGTACTTC.